Listed below are T cell receptor beta chains from one sample, sequenced in a study of T-cell reconstitution after alpha-beta-depleted transplantation in children. Each CDR3 protein is one row after TCRdb ran MiXCR on the PCR reads. Of 250,000 to 300,000 distinct CDR3 sequences in the sample, roughly 7.8% were seen once. The starting material was peripheral blood, obtained 360 days after TCRalphabeta/CD19-depleted stem cell transplant. These receptors all come from a female patient aged 2-15 years who had a stem cell transplant for Fanconi anemia, so the T cells may come from the graft donor. Each CDR3 is given with its conserved first and last residue. The D gene is left open where the match is weak. Some rows have no size entry. The others give once, few or many, or a class for an expanded clone.

j_gene,d_gene,v_gene,abundance,CDR3nt,CDR3aa
TRBJ1-2,NA,TRBV20-1,NA,TGCAGTGCTAGAATGGGCTATGGCTACACCTTC,CSARMGYGYTF
TRBJ2-3,NA,TRBV20-1,few,TGCAGTGCTCAGCTGTTTAGCACAGATACGCAGTATTTT,CSAQLFSTDTQYF
TRBJ2-2,TRBD2,TRBV7-2,many,TGTGCCAGCAGCTTAGCTAGCGGGAGGGTTACCGGGGAGCTGTTTTTT,CASSLASGRVTGELFF
TRBJ1-2,NA,TRBV28,few,TGTGCCAGCGCGATTATGGGGGGCAACTATGGCTACACCTTC,CASAIMGGNYGYTF
TRBJ2-1,NA,TRBV25-1,many,TGTGCCAGCAGTGAGGCTAAACTAGGGGGCAATGAGCAGTTCTTC,CASSEAKLGGNEQFF
TRBJ2-3,NA,TRBV2,many,TGTGCCAGCAGTGAAGCGCACAGGACCCCACCAGATACGCAGTATTTT,CASSEAHRTPPDTQYF
TRBJ2-3,TRBD2,TRBV25-1,many,TGTGCCAGCAGTCGTCGGGAGGGCCTAGATGGCACAGATACGCAGTATTTT,CASSRREGLDGTDTQYF
TRBJ1-6,NA,TRBV3-1,few,TGTGCCAGCAGCCCTGGGGAGGGAACCCTCCACTTT,CASSPGEGTLHF
TRBJ2-2,NA,TRBV5-1,many,TGCGCCAGCAGCTTGTTAGCAGGGATGAACACCGGGGAGCTGTTTTTT,CASSLLAGMNTGELFF
TRBJ2-1,NA,TRBV6-2/TRBV6-3,NA,TGTGCCAGCACCCAAGATCGCTACAATGAGCAGTTCTTC,CASTQDRYNEQFF
TRBJ1-1,TRBD1,TRBV28,few,TGTGCCAGCAGTGAGCCGACGATATTACAGGGGGAGAGAACTTTCTTT,CASSEPTILQGERTFF
TRBJ2-2,TRBD1,TRBV11-2,few,TGTGCCAGCAGCTCCTTGACAGGGGTGAACACCGGGGAGCTGTTTTTT,CASSSLTGVNTGELFF
TRBJ2-1,TRBD2,TRBV20-1,many,TGCAGTGCTCCCCGGACTAGCGGGGGCGGGCAGTTCTTC,CSAPRTSGGGQFF
TRBJ1-6,NA,TRBV12-3/TRBV12-4,many,TGTGCCAGCAGTTTGGCTAGCTGGGAATCACCCCTCCACTTT,CASSLASWESPLHF
TRBJ2-7,NA,TRBV19,NA,TGTGCCAGTAGTGCGGGCCCGAGCTATTCCTACGAGCAGTACTTC,CASSAGPSYSYEQYF
TRBJ2-7,TRBD2,TRBV4-3,NA,TGCGCCAGCAGCCAATCTAGCGGGGGGTTGACCTACGAGCAGTACTTC,CASSQSSGGLTYEQYF
TRBJ2-1,TRBD2,TRBV7-9,NA,TGTGCCAGCAGCTTTGGAACGGGAGGGGATCTCTATGAGCAGTTCTTC,CASSFGTGGDLYEQFF
TRBJ2-1,TRBD2,TRBV4-2,few,TGTGCCAGCAGCCATTGGCGGGGGGTCTACAATGAGCAGTTCTTC,CASSHWRGVYNEQFF
TRBJ1-1,NA,TRBV5-1,many,TGCGCCAGCAGCCTTAGCAGGGTGTTCACTGAAGCTTTCTTT,CASSLSRVFTEAFF
TRBJ2-2,NA,TRBV2,NA,TGTGCCAGCGTTAACCCGGACAGCTTAAACACCGGGGAGCTGTTTTTT,CASVNPDSLNTGELFF
TRBJ2-1,NA,TRBV24-1,many,TGTGCCACCAGTGATTTGCAGGGAGAGGATTACAATGAGCAGTTCTTC,CATSDLQGEDYNEQFF
TRBJ2-1,NA,TRBV4-1,NA,TGCGCCAGCAGCCTTCCCGGGTTGGTTGAGCAGTTCTTC,CASSLPGLVEQFF
TRBJ2-3,NA,TRBV12-3/TRBV12-4,many,TGTGCCAGCAGTTTAGGGCGACTAGTTCGCACAGATACGCAGTATTTT,CASSLGRLVRTDTQYF
TRBJ1-1,TRBD1,TRBV20-1,few,TGCAGTGCTAGAAAAGGGGGCGAAGCTTTCTTT,CSARKGGEAFF
TRBJ2-3,TRBD2,TRBV20-1,few,TGCAGTGCCCATCTACTAGCGGGGGGAACAGATACGCAGTATTTT,CSAHLLAGGTDTQYF
TRBJ2-3,NA,TRBV11-1,NA,TGTGCCAGCAGCTTAGGCTTAGGAGTCTCAGGGCTCCGGGTCACAGATACGCAGTATTTT,CASSLGLGVSGLRVTDTQYF
TRBJ2-1,NA,TRBV7-2,many,TGTGCCAGCAGCCATCTCACGGCTAACGAGCAGTTCTTC,CASSHLTANEQFF